This T cell receptor (beta chain) was observed in a study of blood T cell repertoires in COVID-19. The wider study: PBMCs, B-cell-depleted T cells, or T cells provided the cDNA or gDNA that made up the material.

CDR3 length equals 13 residues. Germline V gene lookup returns CDR1 SEHNR and CDR2 FQNEAQ (reference sequence). With 1 base removed from V and 7 bases from J, the gap between germline ends came to 7 bases. Participants were aged about 18 to 100 years from around 25 US areas. TCRdb's copy holds only in-frame clones and misses some; the assay was immunoSEQ multiplex PCR. This table holds about 180,000 clones, roughly 87% found once. The V gene is TRBV7-9, the J gene TRBJ2-2; no clear D. Sequenced: PBMCs or T cells enriched from blood (not recorded which). This receptor was obtained from a woman in her thirties or forties with acute COVID-19. The DNA for the CDR3 is TGTGCCAGCAGCTTAGGACCGGGCGGGGAGCTGTTTTTT. This sequence encodes CASSLGPGGELFF.